This T cell receptor (delta chain) was captured by sequencing in a study of Vδ1+ human thymocytes. CDR3 length: 20 amino acids. CDR1 and CDR2 from the germline V gene are TSWWSYY and QGS. V was clipped by 1 base and J by 0 bases; unmatched bases: 15. Thymocytes were sorted as CD3+ TCRVdelta1+ TCRVdelta2- after alphabeta T cell depletion. Sorted Vdelta1+ thymocytes were about 97% to 99.6% pure. Findings and caveats of the study: Unlike peripheral blood Vdelta1+ controls, thymic delta-chain sequences included approximately 21% Vdelta2 and few Vdelta3. Highly polyclonal TRG and TRD repertoires with Gaussian CDR3 length distributions appeared in thymus.

Comments on this clone: Its antigen remains unidentified.

The template was reverse-transcribed extracted RNA. The CDR3 regions were amplified by multiplex PCR from V-gene primers to a constant-region primer. TCRdb reanalysed the multiplex PCR reads with CATT. The sample consists of about 58,000 delta-chain clones, approximately 15% of them appearing once. Material for sequencing was Vdelta1+ gamma-delta thymocytes from the thymus. The subset is: FACS-sorted CD3+ TCRalphabeta- TCRVdelta1+ TCRVdelta2- thymocytes. The chain links TRDV1 to TRDJ1; the match to TRDD2 covers 9 bases. The TCR sequence derives from a girl under two years old who had congenital heart surgery. CDR3 residues: CALGEQEPSYGTGYTDKLIF. The CDR3 DNA follows: TGTGCTCTTGGGGAACAGGAGCCTTCCTACGGTACTGGGTACACCGATAAACTCATCTTT.